These 2 T cell receptor beta chains were all obtained from the same sample, sequenced in a study of Ad26.COV2.S vaccination and SARS-CoV-2 variants (dated by TCRdb to the early 2020s). Interpreted using the paper, the time point label stands for: individuals recovered from natural SARS-CoV-2 infection. Libraries were prepared through the immunoSEQ multiplex PCR assay. Drawn from immuneACCESS, this table holds only the in-frame rearrangements with V and J called that TCRdb kept. Clones are partly lost; checked studies trace under half to an unresolved V gene and leave the rest unexplained. This sample holds roughly 380,000 clones; under 95% were observed only once. The top ten hold about 3.9% of the sample. The sample was peripheral blood, taken after recovery from COVID-19. The receptor source for this set is a human donor who had recovered from COVID-19.

This clone is a singleton in its sample. The chain links TRBV6-5 to TRBJ2-1; D remains unclear. The CDR3 spans 15 residues. V was shortened by 10 bases and J by 6 bases, with 22 bases between the two germline ends. Germline loops: CDR1 MNHEY, CDR2 SVGAGI. CDR3 DNA sequence: TGTGCCACCATGACCGAGCTGAGTTCTAGCAATGAGCAGTTCTTC. This translates into CATMTELSSSNEQFF.

This chain connects TRBV7-9 to TRBJ1-1; D is perhaps TRBD1 (5 bases). The germline gives CDR1 SEHNR, CDR2 FQNEAQ (reference sequence). This CDR3 has 18 amino acids. V was shortened by 6 bases and J by 3 bases, with 26 bases between the two germline ends. The CDR3 reads CASSSGTPHRKIDTEAFF. The CDR3 region has the DNA TGTGCCAGCAGTTCCGGGACCCCCCACCGGAAGATTGACACTGAAGCTTTCTTT. The complete variable domain, with remaining parts taken from reference TRBV7-9 and TRBJ1-1, reads DTGVSQNPRHKITKRGQNVTFRCDPISEHNRLYWYRQTLGQGPEFLTYFQNEAQLEKSRLLSDRFSAERPKGSFSTLEIQRTEQGDSAMYLCASSSGTPHRKIDTEAFFGQGTRLTVV.